The text below deals with one TCR beta chain. The antigen it binds to is not known. Within one base of it there is no much larger clone, and no base qualities were kept. Each collaborating institution followed its own protocols to collect whole blood in K2EDTA tubes. For TCRbeta analysis, collaborator samples were shipped as frozen whole blood, as isolated PBMCs, or as DNA extracted from either sample type. The immunoSEQ Assay, a bias-controlled multiplex PCR, was used to amplify TCRbeta CDR3 regions from genomic DNA. The study's processing was this. The number of nucleated cells in each sample was estimated from the amplification of reference gene primers within the assay. To quantify the absolute abundance of each unique TCRbeta CDR3 rearrangement, sequence reads were collapsed and filtered. Productive Simpson clonality was computed per sample as the square root of Simpson's diversity index over productive rearrangements. TCRdb mirrors the immuneACCESS table, restricted to in-frame sequences. Some clones are absent from its copies; in checked studies, under half trace to an unresolved V gene, and the reason for the others is unknown. Clonal size and the V and J genes are those of that table, whereas D and trimming came from the DNA. This sample lists 83,000 or so clones; roughly 86% were detected once. 20% to 25% of the sample belongs to the ten largest clones.

The data derive from a study of blood T cell repertoires in COVID-19 (dated by TCRdb to about 2020). In terms of the full investigation: Collaborator samples came from the United States, Italy and Spain and covered acute and convalescent phases of COVID-19. The material from the prospective study consisted of cDNA or gDNA derived from T cells, B-cell-depleted T cells, or PBMCs. Deeply sampled blood TCRbeta repertoires from subjects exposed to, actively infected with, or recovered from COVID-19 were included in the dataset. The repertoires were released in a freely available public database meant as a resource for research on the immune response to SARS-CoV-2. Samples came from the ongoing ImmuneRACE study (first 160 participants) plus 1,254 subjects from 6 global collaborators. A de-identified subject ID, COVID-19 status, age in years and sex were almost always included in the sample metadata. Where available, HLA class I and class II types were obtained from metadata supplied by the sample provider rather than from assay-based typing. Here is what the overall study found, with its caveats: The quantity of clinical and demographic metadata differed by source and by participant and was supplied without curation.

From its cysteine to its phenylalanine, the CDR3 spans 13 amino acids. The CDR3 DNA has 39 bases and is translated from base 1. A distance of 13 bases separates the germline ends of V and J, which lose 9 bases and 3 bases respectively. From a lookup of the germline V gene, CDR1 and CDR2 are KGHDR and SFDVKD. This TCR derives from a human donor in a cohort sampled during active COVID-19. The source material was peripheral blood. The rearranged chain carries TRBV24-1 and TRBJ1-2, with the D gene uncertain. The bases are TGTGCCACCCGAGGGAGAGTGGACTATGGCTACACCTTC. Its amino acids are CATRGRVDYGYTF.